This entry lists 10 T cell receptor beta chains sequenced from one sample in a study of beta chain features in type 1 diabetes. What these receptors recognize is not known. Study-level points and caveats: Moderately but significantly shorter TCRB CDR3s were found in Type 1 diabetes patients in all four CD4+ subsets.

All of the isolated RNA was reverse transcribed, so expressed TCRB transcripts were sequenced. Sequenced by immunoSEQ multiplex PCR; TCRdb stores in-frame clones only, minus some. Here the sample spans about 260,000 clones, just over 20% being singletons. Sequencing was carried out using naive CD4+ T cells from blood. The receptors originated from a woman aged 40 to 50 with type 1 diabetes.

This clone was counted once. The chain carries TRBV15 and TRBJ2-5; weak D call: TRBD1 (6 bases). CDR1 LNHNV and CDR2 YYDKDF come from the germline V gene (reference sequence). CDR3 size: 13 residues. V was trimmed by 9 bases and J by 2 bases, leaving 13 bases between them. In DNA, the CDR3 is TGTGCCACGAGGGCAGGGGTGCAAGAGACCCAGTACTTC. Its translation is CATRAGVQETQYF.

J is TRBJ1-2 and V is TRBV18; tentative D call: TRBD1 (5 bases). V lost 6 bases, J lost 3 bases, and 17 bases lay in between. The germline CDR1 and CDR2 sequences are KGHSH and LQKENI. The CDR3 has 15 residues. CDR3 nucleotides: TGTGCCAGCTCTCCCAACCGGGACTCAGACTATGGCTACACCTTC. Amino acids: CASSPNRDSDYGYTF.

The CDR3 DNA sequence: TGCGCCAGCAGCGTCACCGGGACAGGTTCAGATACGCAGTATTTT. The encoded protein is CASSVTGTGSDTQYF. The chain recombines TRBV5-1 with TRBJ2-3; 8 positions agree with TRBD1. This CDR3 region has 15 residues. CDR1 SGHRS and CDR2 YFSETQ come from the germline V gene. The trim removed 4 bases at V and 4 bases at J, leaving 8 bases unmatched.

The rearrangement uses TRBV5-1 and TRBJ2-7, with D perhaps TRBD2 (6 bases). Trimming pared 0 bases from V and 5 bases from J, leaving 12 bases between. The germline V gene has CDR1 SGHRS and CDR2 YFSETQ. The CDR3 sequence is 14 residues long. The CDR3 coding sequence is TGCGCCAGCAGCTTGGCCGGGGGAGAGGACGAGCAGTACTTC. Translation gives CASSLAGGEDEQYF. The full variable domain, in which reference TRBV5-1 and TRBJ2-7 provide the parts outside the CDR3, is KAGVTQTPRYLIKTRGQQVTLSCSPISGHRSVSWYQQTPGQGLQFLFEYFSETQRNKGNFPGRFSGRQFSNSRSEMNVSTLELGDSALYLCASSLAGGEDEQYFGPGTRLTVT.

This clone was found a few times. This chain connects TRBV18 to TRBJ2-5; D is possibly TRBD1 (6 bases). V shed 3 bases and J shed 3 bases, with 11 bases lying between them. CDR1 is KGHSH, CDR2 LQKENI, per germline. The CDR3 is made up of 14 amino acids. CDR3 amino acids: CASSPTGSEETQYF. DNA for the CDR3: TGTGCCAGCTCACCTACAGGGTCCGAAGAGACCCAGTACTTC.

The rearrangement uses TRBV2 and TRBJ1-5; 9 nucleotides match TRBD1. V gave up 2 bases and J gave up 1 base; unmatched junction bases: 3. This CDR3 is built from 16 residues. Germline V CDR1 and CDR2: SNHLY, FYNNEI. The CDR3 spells CASSETTGGSNQPQHF. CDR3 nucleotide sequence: TGTGCCAGCAGTGAAACGACAGGGGGAAGCAATCAGCCCCAGCATTTT.

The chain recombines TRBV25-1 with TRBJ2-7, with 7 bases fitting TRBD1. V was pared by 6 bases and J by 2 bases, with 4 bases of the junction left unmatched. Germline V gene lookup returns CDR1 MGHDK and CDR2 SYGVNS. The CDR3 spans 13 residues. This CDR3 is CASSDRATYEQYF. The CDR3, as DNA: TGTGCCAGCAGCGACAGGGCGACCTACGAGCAGTACTTC.

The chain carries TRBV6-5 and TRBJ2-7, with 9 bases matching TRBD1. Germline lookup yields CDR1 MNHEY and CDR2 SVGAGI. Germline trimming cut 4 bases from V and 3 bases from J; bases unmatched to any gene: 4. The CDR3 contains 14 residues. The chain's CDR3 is CASSFGTGIYEQYF. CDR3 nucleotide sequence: TGTGCCAGCAGTTTTGGGACAGGGATCTACGAGCAGTACTTC.

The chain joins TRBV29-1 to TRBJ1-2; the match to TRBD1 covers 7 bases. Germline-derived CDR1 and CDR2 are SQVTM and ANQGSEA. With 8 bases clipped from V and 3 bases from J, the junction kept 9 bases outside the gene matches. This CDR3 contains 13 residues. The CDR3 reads CSTGQGVDYGYTF. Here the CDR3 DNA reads TGCAGCACGGGCCAGGGGGTTGACTATGGCTACACCTTC.

The chain's CDR3 is CASSSGVRTSGRAQYNEQFF. The CDR3 bases are TGCGCCAGCAGCTCCGGTGTTAGGACTAGCGGGAGGGCCCAATACAATGAGCAGTTCTTC. The chain is built from TRBV5-1 and TRBJ2-1, with 15 bases identical to TRBD2. Germline loops: CDR1 SGHRS, CDR2 YFSETQ. This CDR3 spans 20 amino acids. The V segment lost 3 bases and the J segment 4 bases; nucleotides outside the gene matches: 14.